This record looks at one T cell receptor (beta chain) sequence and its context. At least ten counts were recorded for this clonotype. What antigen it recognizes has not been identified. Nothing much larger sits one base from this clone, and base qualities are not available. This sample was taken from a study of CD8 T cells in ankylosing spondylitis (dated by TCRdb to 2016 to 2017). Regarding the study in general: The study profiled T cell receptor beta repertoires in healthy donors and ankylosing spondylitis patients to find disease-linked TCR variants. In total, the full study cohort was made up of roughly 110 healthy donors and about two dozen ankylosing spondylitis patients. Peripheral blood samples were taken, and synovial fluid was additionally collected from ankylosing spondylitis patients.

The CDR3 spans 13 residues, from the cysteine through the phenylalanine. Of all the DNA, just the CDR3 is kept, 39 bases in frame from base 1. Trimming at the junction amounts to 3 bases on V and 11 bases on J, and the germline ends lie 16 bases apart. CDR1 and CDR2 are read off the germline V gene as SGHTA and FQGNSA. Sequenced on an Illumina HiSeq 2500. Quantitative 5'-RACE with molecular barcodes was the method used to prepare the TCR beta libraries. Concerning the study's data processing: A new computational method, built on a probabilistic model of VDJ rearrangement, was used to identify disease-linked TCR variants. TCRdb reran the public reads through fastp at Q25 and MiXCR, keeping productive beta chains. Each CDR3 protein appears once, grouped with its most common genes and DNA. These V and J calls are TCRdb output, not the study's own analysis. For this sample the table gives about 460,000 distinct CDR3 sequences, of which about 5.2% were detected only once. The ten biggest clones cover 3% to 4.5% of the sample.

The investigation overall reported the following: Some of the motif variants had been reported before in the synovial fluid and blood of reactive arthritis patients, a finding that suggests common disease-initiation mechanisms. The disease-linked clones were reported to be significantly enriched in matched synovial fluid samples from ankylosing spondylitis patients. A TCR beta motif made up of seven or eight highly homologous amino acid variants appeared to be characteristic of blood from ankylosing spondylitis patients. In peripheral blood, the disease-linked clones were found at relatively low frequencies and had a CD8+ phenotype.

The source is a male donor with ankylosing spondylitis. This receptor chain uses TRBV7-2 and TRBJ1-1; 6 matching bases give a weak D call of TRBD1. Sequenced sample: blood, either unsorted or a sorted T cell fraction (not recorded which). In nucleotide form, the sequence is TGTGCCAGCAGCTTCCCCAACAGGGACCGGGCTTTCTTT. This sequence encodes CASSFPNRDRAFF.